A single sample is the source of the 21 T cell receptor beta chains below, sequenced in a study of CD8+ T cells in alopecia areata. Described treatment: oral pan-JAK inhibitor, 5-10 mg twice daily. In each case, RNA was isolated and then reverse transcribed into cDNA as the sequencing template. TCRdb keeps only in-frame clones here, not all; method: immunoSEQ multiplex PCR. The sample consists of about 100,000 clones, 84% of them appearing once. The specimen was CD8+ T cells sorted from blood, collected at week 24, from a patient treated with tofacitinib. The receptors come from a human donor with alopecia areata.

This clone has just one count. The chain is built from TRBV5-6 and TRBJ2-7; possible D gene TRBD2, 5 bases. The CDR3 is 13 amino acids. Between the trimmed V and J ends, which lost 0 bases and 4 bases, there was a span of 8 bases. The germline V gene has CDR1 SGHDT and CDR2 YYEEEE. In DNA, the CDR3 is TGTGCCAGCAGCTTGGCGGGGAGATACGAGCAGTACTTC. Its translation is CASSLAGRYEQYF.

The CDR3 is CASSYSYQGNTGELFF. The CDR3 nucleotides are TGTGCCAGCAGTTACTCGTATCAGGGAAACACCGGGGAGCTGTTTTTT. The chain links TRBV6-6 to TRBJ2-2, with D possibly TRBD1 on 5 matching bases. The ends were cut back, 0 bases at V and 2 bases at J, with 10 bases in the middle. The CDR3 contains 16 residues. Germline V CDR1 and CDR2: MNHNY, SVGAGI (reference sequence).

For the CDR3, the DNA is TGTGCTAGTGGTTTGGTACCTCAGGCGGAGGGCAAAAACATTCAGTACTTC. This codes for CASGLVPQAEGKNIQYF. This chain links TRBV12-5 with TRBJ2-4, with D possibly matching TRBD2 (6 bases). Germline CDR1 is LGHNT and CDR2 is FRNRAP. There are 17 residues in the CDR3. V dropped 0 bases and J dropped 3 bases, with 15 bases sitting between them.

This clone was seen once. The rearrangement uses TRBV19 and TRBJ2-5; weak D call: TRBD2 (7 bases). Per germline, CDR1 LNHDA and CDR2 SQIVND (reference sequence). Trimming left V 3 bases short and J 3 bases short, with 20 bases between. CDR3 size: 17 residues. For the CDR3, the DNA is TGTGCCAGTAGTATCTTCGGGGGGCCCCCCGAGGAAGAGACCCAGTACTTC. It encodes CASSIFGGPPEEETQYF.

V and J are TRBV7-2 and TRBJ1-4; maybe TRBD1 (5 bases). This CDR3 is 16 amino acids long. Trimming cost V 1 base and J 3 bases, with 12 bases left between them. Germline values: CDR1 SGHTA, CDR2 FQGNSA. The CDR3 region is CASSLEGPIANEKLFF. As DNA, the CDR3 is TGTGCCAGCAGCTTAGAGGGGCCGATAGCTAATGAAAAACTGTTTTTT. Full variable domain (missing parts from reference TRBV7-2 and TRBJ1-4): GAGVSQSPSNKVTEKGKDVELRCDPISGHTALYWYRQSLGQGLEFLIYFQGNSAPDKSGLPSDRFSAERTGGSVSTLTIQRTQQEDSAVYLCASSLEGPIANEKLFFGSGTQLSVL.

This rearrangement joins TRBV6-5 to TRBJ2-7; the D call may be TRBD1 or TRBD2 (5 bases each). Looked up from germline, CDR1 is MNHEY and CDR2 is SVGAGI. The CDR3 is 14 amino acids. V was shortened by 2 bases and J by 2 bases, with 10 bases between the two germline ends. The CDR3 DNA reads as TGTGCCAGCAGTTACGGGACCCCCGCCTACGAGCAGTACTTC. Translating gives CASSYGTPAYEQYF.

The gene calls are TRBV5-4 and TRBJ2-7; D uncertain. The germline V gene encodes CDR1 SGHNT and CDR2 YYREEE (reference sequence). The CDR3 runs 11 residues. The V end was cut by 2 bases, the J end by 5 bases, with 5 bases between. DNA of the CDR3: TGTGCCAGCAGCTTTTTGAACGAGCAGTACTTC. It specifies CASSFLNEQYF.

V and J are TRBV4-1 and TRBJ1-2; D is uncertain. Deletions cut 8 bases from V and 6 bases from J, with 13 bases between. Germline values: CDR1 MGHRA, CDR2 YSYEKL. The CDR3 consists of 12 residues. CDR3 loop: CASEGMSDGYTF. The CDR3, as DNA: TGCGCCAGCGAGGGCATGTCGGATGGCTACACCTTC.

The chain carries TRBV7-9 and TRBJ1-1, with D possibly being TRBD1 (6 bases). The germline CDR1 and CDR2 sequences are SEHNR and FQNEAQ (reference sequence). Between the trimmed V and J ends, which lost 6 bases and 1 base, there was a span of 12 bases. The CDR3 extends over 14 amino acids. The CDR3 loop reads CASSALGGNTEAFF. In DNA, the CDR3 is TGTGCCAGCAGTGCTTTAGGGGGGAACACTGAAGCTTTCTTT.

The CDR3, as DNA: TGTGCCAGCAGCTTAGCGTTAGGGGGGACGAGGGATTCACCCCTCCACTTT. As protein: CASSLALGGTRDSPLHF. The J gene is TRBJ1-6, the V gene TRBV7-2, with TRBD1 as a possible D gene (6 bases). CDR3 length equals 17 residues. CDR1 and CDR2 from the germline V gene are SGHTA and FQGNSA. V was pared by 0 bases and J by 8 bases, with 17 bases between.

The V and J genes are TRBV7-8 and TRBJ2-1; D may be TRBD1 or TRBD2 (5 bases each). The V gene lost 0 bases and the J gene lost 7 bases, with 7 bases spanning the gap. Per the germline V gene, CDR1 is SGHVS and CDR2 is FQNEAQ. The CDR3 length is 13 residues. The CDR3 nucleotides read TGTGCCAGCAGCTTAGCGGGGGAGAATGAGCAGTTCTTC. This gives the protein CASSLAGENEQFF.

The chain combines TRBV29-1 with TRBJ1-2; D is unclear. V shed 4 bases and J shed 3 bases, with 12 bases lying between them. This CDR3 comprises 13 residues. Germline assignment: CDR1 SQVTM and CDR2 ANQGSEA. CDR3 DNA sequence: TGCAGCGTTGGGGTCGCGGAGGACTATGGCTACACCTTC. As protein: CSVGVAEDYGYTF. Looking up the rest from reference TRBV29-1 and TRBJ1-2 gives the full variable domain: SAVISQKPSRDICQRGTSLTIQCQVDSQVTMMFWYRQQPGQSLTLIATANQGSEATYESGFVIDKFPISRPNLTFSTLTVSNMSPEDSSIYLCSVGVAEDYGYTFGSGTRLTVV.

The CDR3 DNA is TGTGCCTGGACTGGGTATGGGGACGAGCAGTACTTC. Translation: CAWTGYGDEQYF. The chain employs TRBV30 and TRBJ2-7; D unresolved. V lost 4 bases, J lost 5 bases, and 12 bases lay in between. The germline CDR1 and CDR2 sequences are GTSNPN and SVGIG (reference sequence). This CDR3 contains 12 residues.

This chain connects TRBV5-6 to TRBJ2-5, with TRBD1 identical over 7 bases. With V trimmed by 4 bases and J by 5 bases, 11 bases remained unmatched. The CDR3 has 15 amino acids. Germline lookup yields CDR1 SGHDT and CDR2 YYEEEE. The CDR3 DNA reads as TGTGCCAGCAGCCTAGAACAGGGGATGGGCGAGACCCAGTACTTC. Its translation: CASSLEQGMGETQYF. Together with reference TRBV5-6 and TRBJ2-5, the CDR3 gives the full variable domain: DAGVTQSPTHLIKTRGQQVTLRCSPKSGHDTVSWYQQALGQGPQFIFQYYEEEERQRGNFPDRFSGHQFPNYSSELNVNALLLGDSALYLCASSLEQGMGETQYFGPGTRLLVL.

The chain combines TRBV7-2 with TRBJ1-2, with D unclear. The V gene's germline CDR1 is SGHTA and CDR2 FQGNSA. This CDR3 is built from 15 residues. V shed 1 base and J shed 4 bases, with 13 bases lying between them. CDR3 sequence reads: CASSLDVLITYGYTF. The CDR3, as DNA: TGTGCCAGCAGCTTAGATGTTCTGATAACCTATGGCTACACCTTC.

The table lists this clone with a few counts. J is TRBJ2-1 and V is TRBV27; D unclear. Trimming removed 5 bases from V and 8 bases from J, with 7 bases in between. The CDR3 runs 11 residues. Germline assignment: CDR1 MNHEY and CDR2 SMNVEV (reference sequence). The CDR3 DNA reads TGTGCCAGCAGTAGAGGCCATGAGCAGTTCTTC. This sequence encodes CASSRGHEQFF.

This clone was counted a single time. The chain carries TRBV4-2 and TRBJ2-1; 8 positions agree with TRBD2. Germline CDR1 and CDR2: LGHNA and YNFKEQ. V gave up 4 bases and J gave up 2 bases; unmatched junction bases: 4. The CDR3 is 15 amino acids. CDR3 nucleotides: TGTGCCAGCAGCCCTGGCGGGGGGCCCTACAATGAGCAGTTCTTC. Its translation is CASSPGGGPYNEQFF.

This clone has only a few counts. The same CDR3 arises from other DNA sequences in this sample as well. This chain uses TRBV14 with TRBJ2-4; TRBD2 might be the D (7 bases). Germline CDR1 SGHDN, CDR2 FVKESK. The CDR3 consists of 16 residues. The ends were cut back, 3 bases at V and 1 base at J, with 13 bases in the middle. The CDR3 reads CASSQSAGAAKNIQYF. The CDR3 region has the DNA TGTGCCAGCAGCCAGAGTGCGGGGGCGGCCAAAAACATTCAGTACTTC.

About this clone: At one boundary the junction diverges from the germline segment, which might be a read error. This sequence joins TRBV29-1 and TRBJ2-2, with a tentative D call TRBD1 (6 bases). Germline CDR1 SQVTM, CDR2 ANQGSEA. This CDR3 spans 13 amino acids. CDR3 sequence (DNA): TGCAGCGCCAGGACAGTGAACACCGTGGAGCTGTTTTTT. Protein product: CSARTVNTVELFF.

The gene calls are TRBV27 and TRBJ2-1; unclear D gene. CDR1 and CDR2 (germline): MNHEY, SMNVEV (reference sequence). V lost 6 bases, J lost 6 bases, and 12 bases lay in between. The CDR3 contains 13 residues. Written as DNA, the CDR3 is TGTGCCAGCAGCCCCTTATCCCCCAATGAGCAGTTCTTC. Amino acids: CASSPLSPNEQFF.

CDR3 loop: CASSLNGGGYNLETQYF. The CDR3 DNA is TGTGCCAGCAGCTTAAACGGCGGGGGTTACAACCTAGAGACCCAGTACTTC. The chain carries TRBV7-2 and TRBJ2-5; 7 nucleotides agree with TRBD2. Per germline, CDR1 SGHTA and CDR2 FQGNSA. The CDR3 contains 17 residues. The V gene end was trimmed by 2 bases and the J gene end by 4 bases; junction bases not matched to a gene: 13.